Presented here are 4 T cell receptor beta chains from one specimen sequenced in a study of T cell responses to AZD1222 COVID-19 vaccine (dated by TCRdb to the early 2020s). Read against the paper, the sample's time point label means: baseline before first vaccination. Receptor amplification or capture employed the immunoSEQ multiplex PCR assay. TCRdb took this table from immuneACCESS and kept in-frame rearrangements with V and J called. Such tables lack part of the clones; where checked against another copy, unresolved V genes explain under half of the gap, and the rest is unexplained. This sample gives more than 150,000 clones in total; more than 85% of them show up just once. The top ten constitute 4.4% of the sample. The sample consisted of peripheral blood, taken on day 0 of AZD1222 vaccination. The receptor source for this set is an adult in good health.

The chain is built from TRBV30 and TRBJ2-1; no firm D call. The V end was cut by 3 bases, the J end by 4 bases, with 13 bases between. Germline lookup yields CDR1 GTSNPN and CDR2 SVGIG (reference sequence). The CDR3 consists of 14 residues. The CDR3 DNA reads TGTGCCTGGAGAAGTAAGGGTCTTTACAATGAGCAGTTCTTC. Translated: CAWRSKGLYNEQFF.

The chain combines TRBV28 with TRBJ2-3; no clear D. Germline assignment: CDR1 MDHEN and CDR2 SYDVKM. V was trimmed by 6 bases and J by 7 bases, leaving 17 bases between them. CDR3 length equals 14 residues. DNA of the CDR3: TGTGCCAGCAGCGGTAGCCGGCTGAGAAATACGCAGTATTTT. Its translation is CASSGSRLRNTQYF.

The chain uses TRBV28 and TRBJ2-1; weak D call: TRBD1 (7 bases). Between the trimmed V and J ends, which lost 11 bases and 6 bases, there was a span of 17 bases. CDR3 length: 13 residues. Germline V gene data show CDR1 as MDHEN and CDR2 as SYDVKM. CDR3: CASSGGSGNEQFF. The CDR3 DNA sequence: TGTGCCTCCTCAGGGGGTAGCGGCAATGAGCAGTTCTTC.

This chain joins TRBV30 and TRBJ2-3, with TRBD1 matching 9 bases. With V trimmed by 0 bases and J by 6 bases, 4 bases remained unmatched. Germline lookup yields CDR1 GTSNPN and CDR2 SVGIG (reference sequence). This CDR3 is 14 amino acids long. The CDR3 protein is CAWSVGDREDTQYF. The CDR3 bases are TGTGCCTGGAGTGTAGGGGACAGGGAGGATACGCAGTATTTT. The full variable domain, with the rest looked up from reference TRBV30 and TRBJ2-3, is SQTIHQWPATLVQPVGSPLSLECTVEGTSNPNLYWYRQAAGRGLQLLFYSVGIGQISSEVPQNLSASRPQDRQFILSSKKLLLSDSGFYLCAWSVGDREDTQYFGPGTRLTVL.